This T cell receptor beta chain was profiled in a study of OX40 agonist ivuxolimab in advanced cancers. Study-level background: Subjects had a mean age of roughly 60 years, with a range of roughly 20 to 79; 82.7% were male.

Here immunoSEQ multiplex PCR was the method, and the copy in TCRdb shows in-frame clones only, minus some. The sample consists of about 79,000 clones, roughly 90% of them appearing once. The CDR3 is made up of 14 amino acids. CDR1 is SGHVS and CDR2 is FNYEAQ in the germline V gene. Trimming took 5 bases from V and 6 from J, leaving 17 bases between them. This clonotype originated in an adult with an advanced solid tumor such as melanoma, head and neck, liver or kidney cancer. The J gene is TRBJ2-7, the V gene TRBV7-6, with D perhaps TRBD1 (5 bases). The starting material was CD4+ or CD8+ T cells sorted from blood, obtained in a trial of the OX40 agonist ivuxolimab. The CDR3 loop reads CASSGERWGGEQYF. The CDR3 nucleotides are TGTGCCAGCAGCGGAGAAAGGTGGGGCGGCGAGCAGTACTTC.